This TCR beta chain derives from a study of beta chain features in type 1 diabetes. Concerning this clone itself: The antigen is not known.

The V end lost 1 base, the J end lost 0 bases, and 15 bases lay between the germline ends. From germline, CDR1 is KGHSH and CDR2 LQKENI. This CDR3 comprises 17 residues. Sequenced material consisted of expressed TCRB transcripts (all of the isolated RNA was reverse transcribed). The assay was immunoSEQ multiplex PCR, and TCRdb's table has in-frame clones only and misses some. The sample records more than 150,000 clones, approximately 13% being singletons. Study-level points and caveats: Possibly, sequencing cDNA over-represented cells that had high TCR expression levels. PCR could preferentially amplify shorter templates, alike in patients and controls. More deletions and fewer insertions at VDJ junctions were seen in type 1 diabetes patients. Patients showed naive, central memory and Treg TCRB repertoires that appeared more similar than those of healthy donors.

V is TRBV18 and J is TRBJ1-2; D remains unclear. Sequenced sample: central memory CD4+ T cells from blood. The receptor's source is a woman younger than 35 in good health. Here the CDR3 reads CASSPLMGTATNYGYTF. The DNA for the CDR3 is TGTGCCAGCTCACCACTGATGGGCACAGCAACTAACTATGGCTACACCTTC. The variable domain in full, completed from reference TRBV18 and TRBJ1-2, reads NAGVMQNPRHLVRRRGQEARLRCSPMKGHSHVYWYRQLPEEGLKFMVYLQKENIIDESGMPKERFSAEFPKEGPSILRIQQVVRGDSAAYFCASSPLMGTATNYGYTFGSGTRLTVV.